This T cell receptor beta chain appears in the sequencing data of a study of T-cell reconstitution after alpha-beta-depleted transplantation in children. The CDR3 runs 11 residues. Germline V lookup: CDR1 DFQATT, CDR2 SNEGSKA (reference sequence). V was shortened by 4 bases and J by 5 bases, with 9 bases between the two germline ends. Notes on the study in general: When one year had passed after transplant, most T-cell counts and diversity came from newly produced T cells. Expanded graft clones, several hundred of them, were reportedly the source of alpha-beta T cells about two months after transplant. Recipient T cells and thymic progenitors that survived gave rise to the high TCRbeta diversity observed at day 60 in some patients.

Molecular barcoding with unique molecular identifiers was used for the TCRbeta library. TCRdb re-called the PCR reads with MiXCR, one entry per CDR3 protein. The profile shows approximately 630,000 distinct CDR3 sequences, around 14% of them singletons. Comment on this clonotype: What it binds is not known.

This chain joins TRBV20-1 and TRBJ2-7; no firm D call. The sample in question was PBMCs, obtained before TCRalphabeta/CD19-depleted stem cell transplant. The clonotype originates from a girl aged 2-10 years with congenital amegakaryocytic thrombocytopenia, due to receive a stem cell transplant. In DNA form, the CDR3 reads TGCAGTGCTACCCCTGGGAACGAGCAGTACTTC. The encoded protein is CSATPGNEQYF.